A selection of T cell receptor beta chains follows, all from one sample in a study of CD8 T cells in Susac syndrome. One entry per CDR3 protein results from TCRdb running MiXCR on the immunoSEQ multiplex PCR reads. The sample comprises a few hundred thousand distinct CDR3 sequences, around 93% of which are singletons, and 0.065% to 0.075% rests with the top ten. The source material was CD4+ T cells from PBMCs. The receptors here all came from a human donor with multiple sclerosis. Each CDR3 is given with its conserved first and last residue. Each record gives: D gene, clone size, V gene, J gene, CDR3 length, CDR3 DNA, CDR3 protein. D genes are given only for firm matches. Not all rows give a size; the values are once, few, many and, for expanded clones, a class.

.	.	TRBV5-6	TRBJ1-4	16	TGTGCCAGCAGCCTCCTTGGCAGGAGCCGCAATGAAAAACTGTTTTTT	CASSLLGRSRNEKLFF
.	.	TRBV11-2	TRBJ1-6	14	TGTGCCAGCAGCCCTCTAGTTGGTTTGTCACCCCTCCACTTT	CASSPLVGLSPLHF
.	.	TRBV24-1	TRBJ1-1	13	TGTGCCACCAGTGATTTAATTGGGGCTGAAGCTTTCTTT	CATSDLIGAEAFF
.	.	TRBV10-1	TRBJ1-1	15	TGCGCCAGCAGCCCCGGGGGTTTCATGAACACTGAAGCTTTCTTT	CASSPGGFMNTEAFF
.	.	TRBV28	TRBJ2-2	13	TGTGCCAGCAGCGCTCCAAACACCGGGGAGCTGTTTTTT	CASSAPNTGELFF
TRBD2	.	TRBV25-1	TRBJ2-6	16	TGTGCCAGCAGTGTTGGACTAGCGGGTGGGGCCAACGTCCTGACTTTC	CASSVGLAGGANVLTF
TRBD2	few	TRBV27	TRBJ2-3	15	TGTGCCAGCAGTTTAGGGGCGGGGGGCCCAGATACGCAGTATTTT	CASSLGAGGPDTQYF
TRBD1	.	TRBV20-1	TRBJ1-2	13	TGCAGTGCCCCCAAGACAGGGGGTGGTGGCTACACCTTC	CSAPKTGGGGYTF
.	.	TRBV12-3/TRBV12-4	TRBJ1-1	13	TGTGCCAGCAGTCCGGTCCTCCCGGGGTTGGCTTTCTTT	CASSPVLPGLAFF
TRBD1	.	TRBV6-5	TRBJ2-1	14	TGTGCCAGCAGGGGACAGAGCTCCTACAATGAGCAGTTCTTC	CASRGQSSYNEQFF
.	.	TRBV3-1	TRBJ2-7	14	TGTGCCAGCCAGAGGAATGGGGGAATGGGGGAGCAGTACTTC	CASQRNGGMGEQYF
.	.	TRBV4-1	TRBJ1-3	16	TGCGCCAGCAGCCTCCGCAAGACTTCTCTGGGAAACACCATATATTTT	CASSLRKTSLGNTIYF
.	.	TRBV20-1	TRBJ2-2	12	TGCAGTGTGGAACGGGCGAACGGGGAGCTGTTTTTT	CSVERANGELFF
TRBD2	.	TRBV24-1	TRBJ2-3	16	TGTGCCACCTCGCGGGGGAGACAGTTTAGCACAGATACGCAGTATTTT	CATSRGRQFSTDTQYF
TRBD2	.	TRBV7-9	TRBJ2-1	18	TGTGCCAGCAGCTTCCGGACTAGCGGGGGTTTAGCCCACAATGAGCAGTTCTTC	CASSFRTSGGLAHNEQFF
.	.	TRBV30	TRBJ1-5	14	TGTGCCTGGAGCCCCGGGGGTGGGGGTCAGCCCCAGCATTTT	CAWSPGGGGQPQHF
.	once	TRBV27	TRBJ2-3	13	TGTGCCAGCAGTTATGCCCCCGAAGATACGCAGTATTTT	CASSYAPEDTQYF
TRBD1	.	TRBV30	TRBJ1-2	14	TGTGCCTGGAGAAGGGACAGGGGATCCCTTGGCTACACCTTC	CAWRRDRGSLGYTF
TRBD1	.	TRBV27	TRBJ1-5	17	TGTGCCAGCAGTTCATATCGACAGGGCTTGAGCAATCAGCCCCAGCATTTT	CASSSYRQGLSNQPQHF
TRBD1	once	TRBV19	TRBJ1-5	14	TGTGCCAGTGCGACAGGGTTAAGCAATCAGCCCCAGCATTTT	CASATGLSNQPQHF
.	.	TRBV27	TRBJ1-6	14	TGTGCCACTACCCTCCGGGCGCAACTTTCACCCCTCCACTTT	CATTLRAQLSPLHF
.	.	TRBV28	TRBJ1-2	12	TGTGCCAGCAGTCTCACGACCGGAGGCTACACCTTC	CASSLTTGGYTF
.	once	TRBV5-1	TRBJ2-5	16	TGCGCCAGCGCACCGGTCCAGGGAGGAGACCAAGAGACCCAGTACTTC	CASAPVQGGDQETQYF
.	.	TRBV9	TRBJ2-3	15	TGTGCCAGCAGCGATAAACAGGGTAGCACAGATACGCAGTATTTT	CASSDKQGSTDTQYF
TRBD2	.	TRBV20-1	TRBJ2-5	13	TGCAGTGCTAGCAGCGGGGCTCAAGAGACCCAGTACTTC	CSASSGAQETQYF
.	.	TRBV4-1	TRBJ1-3	16	TGCGCCAGCAGCCAAGCAGGGTGGAGCTCTGGAAACACCATATATTTT	CASSQAGWSSGNTIYF
.	.	TRBV7-9	TRBJ1-2	15	TGTGCCAGCAGCTTACTAGTGGGGCTGGGCTATGGCTACACCTTC	CASSLLVGLGYGYTF
TRBD1	.	TRBV5-1	TRBJ2-3	16	TGCGCCAGCAGCTTGGAAGACAGGGTAATCACAGATACGCAGTATTTT	CASSLEDRVITDTQYF
.	.	TRBV7-9	TRBJ1-2	12	TGTGCCAGCAGCCCAGGGGAGAGTGGCTACACCTTC	CASSPGESGYTF
.	.	TRBV5-1	TRBJ2-3	15	TGCGCCAGCAGCTTGGCCTTAGATGAAGTAGATACGCAGTATTTT	CASSLALDEVDTQYF
.	once	TRBV6-2/TRBV6-3	TRBJ2-5	14	TGTGCCAGCAGTGGCTGGGGCGGGCAAGAGACCCAGTACTTC	CASSGWGGQETQYF
.	.	TRBV5-1	TRBJ2-2	16	TGCGCCAGCAGCCCCACGGGGAGGTCTGGTACCGGGGAGCTGTTTTTT	CASSPTGRSGTGELFF
.	.	TRBV29-1	TRBJ2-1	15	TGCAGCTCTTGGGGCGGGGATAAATCCTACAATGAGCAGTTCTTC	CSSWGGDKSYNEQFF
.	.	TRBV15	TRBJ2-1	15	TGTGCCACCAGCAGAGACTCTGGGTCCTACAATGAGCAGTTCTTC	CATSRDSGSYNEQFF
.	.	TRBV7-6	TRBJ2-3	16	TGTGCCAGCAGCCTCACTCTAGGTATGAGCACAGATACGCAGTATTTT	CASSLTLGMSTDTQYF
.	.	TRBV5-1	TRBJ2-5	14	TGCGCCAGCAGCTTGGACAGGTCACAAGAGACCCAGTACTTC	CASSLDRSQETQYF
.	.	TRBV12-3/TRBV12-4	TRBJ1-2	14	TGTGCCAGCAGTCCCTGGGCGAAGGGCCTGGGCTACACCTTC	CASSPWAKGLGYTF
TRBD1	.	TRBV28	TRBJ1-5	16	TGTGCCAGCCGTAGGACAGGTTTTGGCGTTGGGCAGCCCCAGCATTTT	CASRRTGFGVGQPQHF
.	few	TRBV12-3/TRBV12-4	TRBJ2-2	14	TGTGCCAGCAGTTTGGGAGGGGGCACCGGGGAGCTGTTTTTT	CASSLGGGTGELFF
TRBD2	.	TRBV28	TRBJ2-3	16	TGTGCCAGCAGTCCCGGGGGGTATCGTAAACAGCGGACGCAGTATTTT	CASSPGGYRKQRTQYF
.	.	TRBV19	TRBJ2-3	15	TGTGCCAGTACCACGTCAGGTTTCTCTGGAGATACGCAGTATTTT	CASTTSGFSGDTQYF
.	.	TRBV30	TRBJ2-5	11	TGTGCCTGGAGTATGGGGGAGACCCAGTACTTC	CAWSMGETQYF
TRBD2	.	TRBV6-1	TRBJ2-1	16	TGTGCCAGCAGTCAAAAACTAGCGGGCCCCTACAATGAGCAGTTCTTC	CASSQKLAGPYNEQFF
.	.	TRBV7-6	TRBJ1-4	16	TGTGCCAGCAGCTTACGGTACCGGGGCTTGAAGGAAAAACTGTTTTTT	CASSLRYRGLKEKLFF
.	.	TRBV3-1	TRBJ1-1	12	TGTGCCAGCAGCCAGACGGAAATAGGGGCTTTCTTT	CASSQTEIGAFF